This T cell receptor beta chain was found in a study of blood T cell repertoires in COVID-19. Study-wide context: Sites across the United States, Italy and Spain contributed samples from acute and convalescent COVID-19. PBMCs, B-cell-depleted T cells, or T cells were the source of the cDNA or gDNA that made up the material.

Per the germline V gene, CDR1 is ENHRY and CDR2 is SYGVKD. The CDR3 runs 15 residues. V gave up 3 bases and J gave up 4 bases, with 16 bases separating them. This clone appeared a single time. In the authors' methods: Amplification from reference gene primers served as the basis for estimated nucleated cell counts. Method: immunoSEQ multiplex PCR; TCRdb's copy keeps in-frame clones and lacks some. V and J calls and clone size are those listed in that table; D and trimming were worked out from the DNA. The sample carries around 310,000 clones, roughly 86% recorded once. Material: PBMCs or T cells enriched from blood (not recorded which). The receptor comes from a woman aged 25 to 39 who had recovered from COVID-19. The gene calls are TRBV10-3 and TRBJ2-7, with a tentative D call TRBD1 (5 bases). Here the CDR3 reads CAISEGQGLGYEQYF. CDR3 coding DNA: TGTGCCATCAGTGAAGGGCAGGGTCTCGGGTACGAGCAGTACTTC.